The 2 T cell receptor beta chains below come from one sample, sequenced in a study of control samples from healthy donors and cancer patients. The table came from immunoSEQ multiplex PCR; TCRdb's copy has only in-frame clones and leaves some out. In the table there are approximately 130,000 clones, roughly 91% of which are singletons. Sequenced input: blood. The receptors here all came from a man aged 40-50 years in good health.

This clone was recorded only once. The CDR3 sequence: CASSVLYYEQYF. In nucleotides, the CDR3 is TGTGCCAGCAGTGTTCTTTACTACGAGCAGTACTTC. The V gene is TRBV2, the J gene TRBJ2-7, with D uncertain. Germline V gives CDR1 SNHLY, CDR2 FYNNEI. This CDR3 region has 12 residues. V was shortened by 4 bases and J by 3 bases, with 7 bases between the two germline ends.

Here the CDR3 reads CAWSTGINQPQHF. CDR3 nucleotide sequence: TGTGCCTGGAGTACAGGGATAAATCAGCCCCAGCATTTT. The V and J genes are TRBV30 and TRBJ1-5; tentatively, D is TRBD1 (6 bases). The CDR3 is made up of 13 amino acids. The germline V gene encodes CDR1 GTSNPN and CDR2 SVGIG (reference sequence). V lost 2 bases to trimming and J lost 4 bases, with 9 bases between them.